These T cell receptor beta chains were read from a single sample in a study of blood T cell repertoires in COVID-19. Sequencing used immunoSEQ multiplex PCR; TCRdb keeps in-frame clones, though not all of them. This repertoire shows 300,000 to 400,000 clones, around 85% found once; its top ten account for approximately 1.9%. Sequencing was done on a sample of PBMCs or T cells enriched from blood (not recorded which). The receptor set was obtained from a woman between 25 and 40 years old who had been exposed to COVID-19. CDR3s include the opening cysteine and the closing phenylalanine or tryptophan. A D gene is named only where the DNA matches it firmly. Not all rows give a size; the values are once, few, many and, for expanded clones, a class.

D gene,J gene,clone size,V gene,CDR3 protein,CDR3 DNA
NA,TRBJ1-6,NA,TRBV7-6,CASSSPPGEINSPLHF,TGTGCCAGCAGCTCTCCTCCGGGAGAGATAAATTCACCCCTCCACTTT
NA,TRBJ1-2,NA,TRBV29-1,CSAENQGNYGYTF,TGCAGCGCGGAAAACCAGGGAAACTATGGCTACACCTTC
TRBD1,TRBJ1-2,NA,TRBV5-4,CASSRGQENYGYTF,TGTGCCAGCAGCCGGGGACAGGAGAACTATGGCTACACCTTC
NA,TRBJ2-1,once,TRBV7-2,CASSSGQTVNNEQFF,TGTGCCAGCAGCTCCGGACAGACGGTAAACAATGAGCAGTTCTTC
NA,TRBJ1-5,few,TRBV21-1,CASSKQIWDRERSNQPQHF,TGTGCCAGCAGCAAACAAATTTGGGACAGGGAAAGGAGCAATCAGCCCCAGCATTTT
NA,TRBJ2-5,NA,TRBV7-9,CASSPRVRTDQETQYF,TGTGCCAGCAGCCCCCGTGTGCGGACAGACCAAGAGACCCAGTACTTC
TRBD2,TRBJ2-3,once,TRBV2,CASSSWTSRTTDTQYF,TGTGCCAGCAGTTCGTGGACTAGCCGTACCACAGATACGCAGTATTTT
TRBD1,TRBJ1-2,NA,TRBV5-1,CASSLGQGAPGYTF,TGCGCCAGCAGCTTGGGACAGGGGGCGCCCGGCTACACCTTC
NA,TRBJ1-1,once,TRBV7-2,CASSLDPTPGTEAFF,TGTGCCAGCAGCCTAGATCCGACACCGGGAACTGAAGCTTTCTTT
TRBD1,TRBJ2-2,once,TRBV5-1,CASLGQSTGELFF,TGCGCCAGCTTGGGACAGTCCACCGGGGAGCTGTTTTTT
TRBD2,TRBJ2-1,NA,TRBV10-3,CAISEREGSSYNEQFF,TGTGCCATCAGTGAGCGGGAGGGTAGCTCCTACAATGAGCAGTTCTTC
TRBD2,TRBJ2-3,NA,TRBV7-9,CASSLASGFTDTQYF,TGTGCCAGCAGCTTAGCTAGCGGGTTCACAGATACGCAGTATTTT
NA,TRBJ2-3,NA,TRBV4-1,CASSQEGRGADTQYF,TGCGCCAGCAGCCAAGAGGGTCGGGGTGCGGATACGCAGTATTTT
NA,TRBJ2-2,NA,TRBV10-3,CAISESRVGRSTGELFF,TGTGCCATCAGTGAGTCCAGGGTAGGGCGGAGCACCGGGGAGCTGTTTTTT
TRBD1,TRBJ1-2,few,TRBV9,CASSVAGGSYGYTF,TGTGCCAGCAGCGTAGCAGGGGGTTCCTATGGCTACACCTTC
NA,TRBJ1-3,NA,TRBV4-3,CASSQGTAQSGNTIYF,TGCGCCAGCAGCCAAGGGACAGCTCAGTCTGGAAACACCATATATTTT
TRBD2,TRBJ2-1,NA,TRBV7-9,CASSLVVAGANEQFF,TGTGCCAGCAGCTTAGTAGTAGCGGGAGCCAATGAGCAGTTCTTC
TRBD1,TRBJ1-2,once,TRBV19,CASSIETGRSYGYTF,TGTGCCAGTAGTATAGAGACAGGGAGAAGCTATGGCTACACCTTC